This T cell receptor (beta chain) was observed in a study of T cell responses to AZD1222 COVID-19 vaccine. Study outcomes and limitations: Without day 14 samples, only post-peak T cell repertoires were studied.

There are 13 residues in the CDR3. Germline values: CDR1 MNHEY, CDR2 SMNVEV (reference sequence). V lost 3 bases, J lost 7 bases, and 0 bases stayed unmatched. Second-dose groups at about 4 or about 12 weeks were pooled. Comments on this clone: What it binds is unknown.

The repertoire was sequenced with immunoSEQ multiplex PCR; TCRdb's copy has only in-frame clones and lacks some. The repertoire holds 45,000 to 70,000 clones, with about 90% as singletons. Sequences were derived from peripheral blood, sampled 28 days after the second AZD1222 dose. The chain is built from TRBV27 and TRBJ1-6, with 7 bases fitting TRBD1. The TCR originated in an adult who received the AZD1222 COVID-19 vaccine. The CDR3 DNA is TGTGCCAGCAGTTTGGGACAGAATTCACCCCTCCACTTT. It is translated as CASSLGQNSPLHF.